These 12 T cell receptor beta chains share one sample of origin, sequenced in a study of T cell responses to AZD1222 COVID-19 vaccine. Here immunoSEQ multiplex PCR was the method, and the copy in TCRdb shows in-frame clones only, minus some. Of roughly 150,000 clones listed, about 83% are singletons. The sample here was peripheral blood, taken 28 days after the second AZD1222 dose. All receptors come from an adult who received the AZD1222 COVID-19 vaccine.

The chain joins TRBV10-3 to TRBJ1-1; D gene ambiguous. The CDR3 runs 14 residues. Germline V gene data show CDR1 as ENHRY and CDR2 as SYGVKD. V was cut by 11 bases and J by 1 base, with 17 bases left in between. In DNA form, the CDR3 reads TGTGCCGCCACGAGGGAGGAGACGAACACTGAAGCTTTCTTT. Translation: CAATREETNTEAFF.

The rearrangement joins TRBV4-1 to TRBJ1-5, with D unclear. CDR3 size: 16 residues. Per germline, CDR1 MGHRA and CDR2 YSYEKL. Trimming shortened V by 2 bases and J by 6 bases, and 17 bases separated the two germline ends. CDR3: CASSQSMLYSGQPQHF. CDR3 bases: TGCGCCAGCAGCCAAAGTATGCTTTACTCCGGTCAGCCCCAGCATTTT.

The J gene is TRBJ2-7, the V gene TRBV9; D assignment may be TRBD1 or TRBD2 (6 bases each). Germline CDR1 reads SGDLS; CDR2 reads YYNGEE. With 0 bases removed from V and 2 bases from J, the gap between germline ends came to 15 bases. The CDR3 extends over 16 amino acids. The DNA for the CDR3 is TGTGCCAGCAGCGTAGTATCGGGGGCCGGGGCCTACGAGCAGTACTTC. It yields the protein CASSVVSGAGAYEQYF.

The CDR3 DNA follows: TGTGCCAGCAGTTCATACTTGGGAGAGGTCCAGGGCTACACCTTC. This encodes CASSSYLGEVQGYTF. V gene TRBV27 combines with J gene TRBJ1-2; no clear D gene. The V end lost 4 bases, the J end lost 8 bases, and 20 bases lay between the germline ends. The germline V gene has CDR1 MNHEY and CDR2 SMNVEV (reference sequence). The CDR3 consists of 15 residues.

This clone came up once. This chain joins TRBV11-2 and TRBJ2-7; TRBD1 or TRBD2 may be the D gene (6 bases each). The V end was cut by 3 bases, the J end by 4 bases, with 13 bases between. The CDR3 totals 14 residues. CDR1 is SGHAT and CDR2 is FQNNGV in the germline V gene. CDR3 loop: CASSLGAGKYEQYF. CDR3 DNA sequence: TGTGCCAGCAGCTTGGGGGCGGGGAAATACGAGCAGTACTTC.

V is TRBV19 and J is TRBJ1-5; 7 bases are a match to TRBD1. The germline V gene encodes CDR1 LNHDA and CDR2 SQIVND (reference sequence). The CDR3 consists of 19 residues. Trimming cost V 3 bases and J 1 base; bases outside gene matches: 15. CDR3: CASSIRGGTGEVSNQPQHF. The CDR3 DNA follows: TGTGCCAGTAGTATTCGGGGAGGAACAGGGGAGGTAAGCAATCAGCCCCAGCATTTT.

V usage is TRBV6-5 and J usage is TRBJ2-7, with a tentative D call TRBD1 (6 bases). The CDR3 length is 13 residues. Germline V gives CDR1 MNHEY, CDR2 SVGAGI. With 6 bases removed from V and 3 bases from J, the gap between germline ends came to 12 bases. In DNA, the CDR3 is TGTGCCAGCAGGAGGACAGTCAACTACGAGCAGTACTTC. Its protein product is CASRRTVNYEQYF.

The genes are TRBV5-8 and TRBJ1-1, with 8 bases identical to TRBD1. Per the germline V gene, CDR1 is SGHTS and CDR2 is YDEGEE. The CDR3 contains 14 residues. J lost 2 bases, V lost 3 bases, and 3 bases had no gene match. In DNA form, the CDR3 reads TGTGCCAGCAGCTGGGGACAGGTTAACACTGAAGCTTTCTTT. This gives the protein CASSWGQVNTEAFF.

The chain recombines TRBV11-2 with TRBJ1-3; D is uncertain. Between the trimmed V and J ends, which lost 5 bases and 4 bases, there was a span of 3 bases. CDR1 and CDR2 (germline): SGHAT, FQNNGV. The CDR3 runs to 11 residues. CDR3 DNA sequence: TGTGCCAGCAGCCTCGGAAACACCATATATTTT. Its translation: CASSLGNTIYF.

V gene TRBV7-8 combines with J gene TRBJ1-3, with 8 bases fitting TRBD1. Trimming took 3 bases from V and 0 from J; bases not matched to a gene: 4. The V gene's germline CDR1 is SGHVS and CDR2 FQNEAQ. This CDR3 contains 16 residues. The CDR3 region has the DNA TGTGCCAGCAGCTTGACAGGGGCGAGCTCTGGAAACACCATATATTTT. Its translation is CASSLTGASSGNTIYF.

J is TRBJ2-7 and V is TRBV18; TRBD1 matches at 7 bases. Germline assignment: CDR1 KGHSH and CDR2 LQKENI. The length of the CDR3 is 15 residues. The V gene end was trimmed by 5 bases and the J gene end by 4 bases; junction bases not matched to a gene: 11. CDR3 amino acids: CASSSTGVGSYEQYF. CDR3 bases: TGTGCCAGCTCAAGTACAGGGGTGGGGTCTTACGAGCAGTACTTC. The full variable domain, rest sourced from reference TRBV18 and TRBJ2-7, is NAGVMQNPRHLVRRRGQEARLRCSPMKGHSHVYWYRQLPEEGLKFMVYLQKENIIDESGMPKERFSAEFPKEGPSILRIQQVVRGDSAAYFCASSSTGVGSYEQYFGPGTRLTVT.

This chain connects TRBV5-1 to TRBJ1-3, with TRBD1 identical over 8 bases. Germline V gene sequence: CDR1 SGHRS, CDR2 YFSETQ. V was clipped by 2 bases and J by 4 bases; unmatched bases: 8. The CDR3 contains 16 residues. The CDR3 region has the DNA TGCGCCAGCAGCTTCGGGCAGACAGGGGCGGGAAACACCATATATTTT. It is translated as CASSFGQTGAGNTIYF.